A selection of T cell receptor beta chains follows, all from one sample in a study of T cells in Graves' hyperthyroidism and ophthalmopathy. TCRdb reanalysed the multiplex PCR reads using MiXCR and keeps one entry per CDR3 protein. The sample lists 300,000 to 450,000 distinct CDR3 sequences, approximately 25% occurring once. The sequenced material came from blood. All receptors come from a man aged 45-65 years with Graves' hyperthyroidism. CDR3s include the opening cysteine and the closing phenylalanine or tryptophan. The D gene is left open where the match is weak. Expanded clones get a size class; other rows say once, few or many, or leave the size out.

few,TRBJ1-5,NA,TRBV5-1,CASSLGFGNQPQHF,TGCGCCAGCAGCTTAGGTTTTGGGAATCAGCCCCAGCATTTT
few,TRBJ1-4,NA,TRBV7-9,CASSSSPGADEKLFF,TGTGCCAGCAGCTCGTCACCAGGGGCGGATGAAAAACTGTTTTTT
NA,TRBJ2-7,NA,TRBV2,CASSNGQEYAYEQYF,TGTGCCAGCAGTAACGGGCAAGAGTATGCCTACGAGCAGTACTTC
NA,TRBJ1-1,TRBD1,TRBV15,CATSSSPGQEAFF,TGTGCCACCAGCAGTTCTCCGGGACAGGAAGCTTTCTTT
many,TRBJ2-7,NA,TRBV7-2,CASSKDRITGEQYF,TGTGCCAGCAGCAAAGACAGAATCACGGGAGAGCAGTACTTC
NA,TRBJ1-6,NA,TRBV9,CASSVGGFDSPLHF,TGTGCCAGCAGCGTAGGGGGATTTGATTCACCCCTCCACTTT
few,TRBJ2-3,NA,TRBV3-1,CASRPGASDTQYF,TGTGCCAGCAGACCCGGAGCGTCAGATACGCAGTATTTT
NA,TRBJ1-3,NA,TRBV12-3/TRBV12-4,CASSQTVGSGNTIYF,TGTGCCAGCAGCCAAACGGTGGGCTCTGGAAACACCATATATTTT
few,TRBJ2-1,NA,TRBV5-1,CASSLGLDHYNEQFF,TGCGCCAGCAGCTTGGGGCTAGATCATTACAATGAGCAGTTCTTC
NA,TRBJ1-2,TRBD1,TRBV12-5,CASGLETGGNYGYTF,TGTGCTAGTGGTTTGGAGACAGGGGGAAACTATGGCTACACCTTC
few,TRBJ2-7,TRBD1,TRBV20-1,CSAWGTGNTYEQYF,TGCAGTGCTTGGGGGACAGGTAATACCTACGAGCAGTACTTC
few,TRBJ2-7,NA,TRBV28,CASRGGAPSYEQYF,TGTGCCAGCAGGGGGGGAGCGCCTTCCTACGAGCAGTACTTC
few,TRBJ2-1,TRBD2,TRBV6-1,CASSERGTSEDEQFF,TGTGCCAGCAGTGAACGGGGGACTAGCGAGGATGAGCAGTTCTTC
NA,TRBJ2-5,NA,TRBV10-3,CASQGPQETQYF,TGTGCCTCCCAGGGGCCCCAAGAGACCCAGTACTTC
many,TRBJ1-1,NA,TRBV12-3/TRBV12-4,CASSLDLAPNTEAFF,TGTGCCAGCAGTTTAGACCTGGCCCCGAACACTGAAGCTTTCTTT
NA,TRBJ2-3,NA,TRBV27,CASSWGGDTQYF,TGTGCCAGCAGTTGGGGCGGAGATACGCAGTATTTT
few,TRBJ2-2,NA,TRBV18,CASSPLGTGELFF,TGTGCCAGCTCACCATTGGGTACCGGGGAGCTGTTTTTT
NA,TRBJ2-5,TRBD1,TRBV2,CASSLRDRASTQYF,TGTGCCAGCAGTCTCCGGGACAGGGCCTCTACACAGTACTTC